These T cell receptor beta chains were read from a single sample in a study of cytomegalovirus exposure and HLA in healthy donors. Method: immunoSEQ multiplex PCR; TCRdb's copy keeps in-frame clones and lacks some. The top ten hold more than 0.65% of the sample, which has under 100,000 clones, approximately 96% seen once. The sequenced sample was PBMCs. Source of these receptors: a man younger than 30 in good health and CMV-seronegative. CDR3s include the opening cysteine and the closing phenylalanine or tryptophan. D genes are given only for firm matches. Clone size is not always given. Where it is, it says once, few, many or a class for expanded clones.

cdr3_length	j_call	clone_size	d_call	v_call	cdr3_aa	cdr3_nt
16	TRBJ2-3	-	TRBD2	TRBV15	CATSRVGGGGTDTQYF	TGTGCCACCAGCAGAGTGGGGGGAGGGGGCACAGATACGCAGTATTTT
16	TRBJ2-3	-	TRBD2	TRBV7-9	CASSSARTSITDTQYF	TGTGCCAGCAGCTCCGCCCGGACTAGCATCACAGATACGCAGTATTTT
18	TRBJ2-1	-	TRBD2	TRBV14	CASSYTGTSIFSWDEQFF	TGTGCCAGCAGCTACACCGGGACTAGCATTTTTTCTTGGGATGAGCAGTTCTTC
17	TRBJ1-2	-	TRBD1	TRBV28	CASSFLGQGVTRDTYTF	TGTGCCAGCAGTTTCCTTGGACAGGGGGTAACCAGAGACACTTACACCTTC
15	TRBJ2-3	-	TRBD2	TRBV5-1	CASSLALAGADTQYF	TGCGCCAGCAGCTTGGCCCTAGCGGGGGCAGATACGCAGTATTTT
11	TRBJ2-1	-	-	TRBV7-2	CASSLNNEQFF	TGTGCCAGCAGCCTAAACAATGAGCAGTTCTTC
14	TRBJ2-3	once	-	TRBV10-3	CAISGVGRSNTQYF	TGTGCCATCAGTGGAGTGGGCCGTTCGAATACGCAGTATTTT
13	TRBJ2-3	once	-	TRBV7-9	CASSPLTTDTQYF	TGTGCCAGCAGCCCCCTAACCACAGATACGCAGTATTTT
17	TRBJ2-1	-	-	TRBV9	CASSVGGPASSYNEQFF	TGTGCCAGCAGCGTAGGAGGGCCGGCCAGCTCCTACAATGAGCAGTTCTTC
13	TRBJ2-3	-	-	TRBV21-1	CASSTRGGLTQYF	TGTGCCAGCAGCACTAGGGGGGGGCTTACGCAGTATTTT
15	TRBJ2-7	-	-	TRBV5-6	CASSLVRPTYYEQYF	TGTGCCAGCAGCTTGGTACGCCCTACCTACTACGAGCAGTACTTC
16	TRBJ1-1	-	-	TRBV5-5	CASSLGIGEVGTEAFF	TGTGCCAGCAGCTTGGGAATAGGGGAAGTTGGCACTGAAGCTTTCTTT
14	TRBJ2-1	-	-	TRBV7-9	CASSPLVSYNEQFF	TGTGCCAGCAGCCCACTAGTGTCCTACAATGAGCAGTTCTTC
12	TRBJ2-3	-	-	TRBV28	CASTEEQYTQYF	TGTGCCAGCACGGAGGAACAATATACGCAGTATTTT
15	TRBJ2-5	-	-	TRBV18	CASSPEPPGLETQYF	TGTGCCAGCTCACCCGAACCACCGGGTTTGGAGACCCAGTACTTC
14	TRBJ1-4	-	-	TRBV7-8	CASSLTAGFEKLFF	TGTGCCAGCAGCTTAACTGCCGGGTTTGAAAAACTGTTTTTT
12	TRBJ2-1	-	-	TRBV7-2	CASSLQLDEQFF	TGTGCCAGCAGCTTACAACTGGATGAGCAGTTCTTC
16	TRBJ2-1	-	-	TRBV7-9	CASSAPDLGSLGEQFF	TGTGCCAGCAGCGCCCCTGACTTAGGGAGTTTGGGTGAGCAGTTCTTC